A single sample is the source of the 27 T cell receptor beta chains below, sequenced in a study of cytomegalovirus exposure and HLA in healthy donors. Primers included in the PCR were 60 Vbeta and 13 Jbeta primers. Assay: immunoSEQ multiplex PCR; the TCRdb copy retains only in-frame clones and omits some. This sample yields approximately 140,000 clones, of which roughly 84% are seen a single time; over 0.95% belongs to the top ten. The material sequenced was PBMCs. The receptor source for this set is a girl aged 2-9 years in good health and CMV-seronegative.

V usage is TRBV6-5 and J usage is TRBJ1-1, with 11 bases matching TRBD1. V gave up 5 bases and J gave up 8 bases; unmatched junction bases: 1. There are 12 residues in the CDR3. The V gene's germline CDR1 is MNHEY and CDR2 SVGAGI. CDR3: CASSRTGGEAFF. The CDR3 nucleotides read TGTGCCAGCAGTCGGACAGGGGGCGAAGCTTTCTTT.

This chain uses TRBV6-1 with TRBJ2-7; D possibly corresponds to TRBD2 (7 bases). CDR1 is MNHNS and CDR2 is SASEGT in the germline V gene. The V and J ends lost 2 bases and 4 bases respectively, with 15 bases between them. The CDR3 is 15 residues long. The CDR3 protein is CASSELGGARYEQYF. For the CDR3, the DNA is TGTGCCAGCAGTGAATTGGGGGGGGCAAGGTACGAGCAGTACTTC.

This clone was observed once. J is TRBJ1-2 and V is TRBV29-1; D is perhaps TRBD1 (5 bases). Germline values: CDR1 SQVTM, CDR2 ANQGSEA. Trimming pared 1 base from V and 0 bases from J, leaving 9 bases between. This CDR3 has 14 amino acids. The CDR3 nucleotides are TGCAGCGTTGAAGGACAGTTTACTAACTATGGCTACACCTTC. Residues: CSVEGQFTNYGYTF.

This chain links TRBV5-1 with TRBJ1-1; the match to TRBD1 covers 7 bases. Germline CDR1 is SGHRS and CDR2 is YFSETQ. With 4 bases clipped from V and 1 base from J, the junction kept 7 bases outside the gene matches. The CDR3 runs 15 residues. CDR3 protein: CASSTGQEGNTEAFF. CDR3 coding DNA: TGCGCCAGCAGCACAGGACAGGAGGGGAACACTGAAGCTTTCTTT. Drawing the rest from reference TRBV5-1 and TRBJ1-1, the complete variable domain is KAGVTQTPRYLIKTRGQQVTLSCSPISGHRSVSWYQQTPGQGLQFLFEYFSETQRNKGNFPGRFSGRQFSNSRSEMNVSTLELGDSALYLCASSTGQEGNTEAFFGQGTRLTVV.

This chain links TRBV9 with TRBJ1-4, with 12 bases fitting TRBD1. The length of the CDR3 is 18 residues. The junction had 6 bases not matched to a gene; V was cut back by 3 bases and J by 0 bases. Germline lookup yields CDR1 SGDLS and CDR2 YYNGEE. The DNA of the CDR3 is TGTGCCAGCAGCGCCCCGGGACAGGGGGCCCCAACTAATGAAAAACTGTTTTTT. It yields the protein CASSAPGQGAPTNEKLFF.

Note on this clone: In the same sample, other DNA sequences code for this CDR3. The chain uses TRBV29-1 and TRBJ2-5; 7 positions match TRBD2. The germline gives CDR1 SQVTM, CDR2 ANQGSEA. After removal of 4 bases from V and 7 bases from J, the junction contained 18 bases not matched to a gene. The CDR3 contains 16 residues. In DNA, the CDR3 is TGCAGCGTTGGGGGAGGGGCGGGGCCCCGGGCTGGGACCCAGTACTTC. It is translated as CSVGGGAGPRAGTQYF. The complete variable domain, with remaining parts taken from reference TRBV29-1 and TRBJ2-5, reads SAVISQKPSRDICQRGTSLTIQCQVDSQVTMMFWYRQQPGQSLTLIATANQGSEATYESGFVIDKFPISRPNLTFSTLTVSNMSPEDSSIYLCSVGGGAGPRAGTQYFGPGTRLLVL.

The V call is TRBV6-5, the J call TRBJ2-1; no reliable D call. This CDR3 has 13 residues. Germline lookup yields CDR1 MNHEY and CDR2 SVGAGI. With 4 bases removed from V and 9 bases from J, the gap between germline ends came to 13 bases. CDR3 amino acids: CASSSHLVTEQFF. Written as DNA, the CDR3 is TGTGCCAGCAGTTCCCACCTAGTCACTGAGCAGTTCTTC.

The V and J genes are TRBV7-3 and TRBJ2-3; D may be TRBD2 (6 bases). The germline CDR1 and CDR2 sequences are SGHTA and FQGTGA. Trimming left V 5 bases short and J 3 bases short, with 15 bases between. This CDR3 spans 15 amino acids. CDR3: CASSPPGSGTDTQYF. The CDR3 DNA reads as TGTGCCAGCAGCCCCCCGGGGAGCGGGACAGATACGCAGTATTTT.

The gene calls are TRBV9 and TRBJ1-1, with a possible D match to TRBD1 (5 bases). V lost 0 bases and J 1 base, leaving 19 bases between the germline ends. Germline CDR1 and CDR2: SGDLS and YYNGEE. There are 18 residues in the CDR3. The CDR3 protein is CASSVDLGGGVSNTEAFF. The DNA for the CDR3 is TGTGCCAGCAGCGTAGATTTGGGAGGAGGGGTTTCGAACACTGAAGCTTTCTTT.

V usage is TRBV27 and J usage is TRBJ2-1; 8 nucleotides match TRBD2. Germline assignment: CDR1 MNHEY and CDR2 SMNVEV (reference sequence). The CDR3 covers 15 residues. After removal of 6 bases from V and 6 bases from J, the junction contained 10 bases not matched to a gene. CDR3 loop: CASRGLVPTLNEQFF. CDR3 DNA sequence: TGTGCCAGCAGGGGACTAGTTCCGACCCTCAATGAGCAGTTCTTC.

The chain joins TRBV9 to TRBJ1-2, with no clear D. Trimming shortened V by 4 bases and J by 8 bases, and 15 bases separated the two germline ends. This CDR3 comprises 13 residues. Germline assignment: CDR1 SGDLS and CDR2 YYNGEE. As DNA, the CDR3 is TGTGCCAGCAGCCTTTCCTTAACCGGGGGCTACACCTTC. This gives the protein CASSLSLTGGYTF.

The rearrangement links TRBV6-6 to TRBJ1-6; D ambiguous. Germline CDR1 is MNHNY and CDR2 is SVGAGI (reference sequence). The CDR3 runs to 15 residues. V shed 0 bases and J shed 10 bases, with 13 bases lying between them. CDR3 sequence (DNA): TGTGCCAGCAGTTACTCGCCCGACCGAGGATCACCCCTCCACTTT. Translating gives CASSYSPDRGSPLHF.

This clone occurred once. The J gene is TRBJ2-7, the V gene TRBV25-1; D is perhaps TRBD2 (5 bases). The V gene's germline CDR1 is MGHDK and CDR2 SYGVNS. V was pared by 4 bases and J by 1 base, with 20 bases between. The CDR3 sequence is 17 residues long. The CDR3 here is CASSGAGRAPISYEQYF. The CDR3 DNA reads as TGTGCCAGCAGTGGGGCGGGTAGGGCACCCATTTCCTACGAGCAGTACTTC.

This clone was observed a few times. The chain employs TRBV19 and TRBJ1-1; 7 bases align to TRBD1. CDR1 and CDR2 from the germline V gene are LNHDA and SQIVND (reference sequence). After removal of 8 bases from V and 6 bases from J, the junction contained 18 bases not matched to a gene. The CDR3 extends over 16 amino acids. For the CDR3, the DNA is TGTGCCAGTCCTCCCCCAGGCGGGACAGCGCGTCCTGAAGCTTTCTTT. Protein: CASPPPGGTARPEAFF.

The chain carries TRBV30 and TRBJ2-5; TRBD1 aligns across 9 bases. The end of the DNA is better explained by TRBJ2-7, so the J call may be wrong. The germline CDR1 and CDR2 sequences are GTSNPN and SVGIG (reference sequence). The CDR3 sequence is 15 residues long. The CDR3 DNA follows: TGTGCCTGGAGTGCCGGGACAGGGACGTGGTTCGAGCAGTACTTC. Translated, it gives CAWSAGTGTWFEQYF.

The count of this clone is one. This chain uses TRBV6-5 with TRBJ1-2; 12 nucleotides align to TRBD1. Germline assignment: CDR1 MNHEY and CDR2 SVGAGI. The V gene end was trimmed by 2 bases and the J gene end by 7 bases; junction bases not matched to a gene: 2. The CDR3 has 14 residues. The CDR3 bases are TGTGCCAGCAGTTACGGGACAGGGGGCAGTGGCTACACCTTC. Its translation is CASSYGTGGSGYTF.

This sequence joins TRBV30 and TRBJ2-7, with TRBD2 identical over 8 bases. V lost 0 bases to trimming and J lost 5 bases; unmatched junction nucleotides: 6. Germline lookup yields CDR1 GTSNPN and CDR2 SVGIG (reference sequence). CDR3 length: 14 amino acids. The chain's CDR3 is CAWSVMERENEQYF. The DNA for the CDR3 is TGTGCCTGGAGTGTTATGGAGCGGGAGAACGAGCAGTACTTC.

V usage is TRBV19 and J usage is TRBJ2-7; the match to TRBD1 covers 8 bases. Germline CDR1 and CDR2: LNHDA and SQIVND (reference sequence). The ends lost 5 bases at V and 0 bases at J; junction bases unmatched: 3. CDR3 length: 14 amino acids. The CDR3 nucleotides are TGTGCCAGTAGTTTTGGACAGGGCTCCTACGAGCAGTACTTC. It yields the protein CASSFGQGSYEQYF.

This clone turned up a few times. V and J are TRBV27 and TRBJ1-2, with TRBD1 matching over 7 bases. The CDR3 consists of 12 residues. After removal of 6 bases from V and 2 bases from J, the junction contained 0 bases not matched to a gene. CDR1 and CDR2 (germline): MNHEY, SMNVEV (reference sequence). The CDR3 region is CASRTGNYGYTF. As DNA, the CDR3 is TGTGCCAGCAGGACAGGGAACTATGGCTACACCTTC.

The V and J genes are TRBV19 and TRBJ2-2; 10 bases line up with TRBD1. This CDR3 has 14 residues. Germline trimming cut 6 bases from V and 5 bases from J; bases unmatched to any gene: 3. Germline CDR1 and CDR2: LNHDA and SQIVND (reference sequence). Here the CDR3 reads CASSGDRGTGELFF. In DNA form, the CDR3 reads TGTGCCAGTAGCGGGGACAGGGGAACCGGGGAGCTGTTTTTT.

V is TRBV6-7 and J is TRBJ2-1; 9 nucleotides line up with TRBD1. TRBV6-7 qualifies as an ORF whose function is uncertain. CDR3 size: 18 residues. V lost 4 bases, J lost 6 bases, and 16 bases stayed unmatched. CDR3 amino acids: CASSSSTPRQGEVNEQFF. In DNA form, the CDR3 reads TGTGCCAGCAGTTCCTCAACCCCCCGACAGGGGGAAGTCAATGAGCAGTTCTTC.

The rearrangement joins TRBV6-5 to TRBJ1-2; 8 positions match TRBD1. V lost 4 bases and J lost 8; bases outside the gene matches: 9. This CDR3 is 14 amino acids long. The germline V gene has CDR1 MNHEY and CDR2 SVGAGI. CDR3 protein: CASSFTGGAGGYTF. The CDR3 DNA reads as TGTGCCAGCAGTTTTACAGGGGGGGCGGGGGGCTACACCTTC.

For this clone: The sample carries other DNA sequences with the same CDR3. V and J are TRBV5-1 and TRBJ2-3; 10 nucleotides match TRBD1. This CDR3 comprises 14 residues. From germline, CDR1 is SGHRS and CDR2 YFSETQ. The V gene end was trimmed by 4 bases and the J gene end by 3 bases; junction bases not matched to a gene: 2. The CDR3 protein is CASSPGQGTDTQYF. In DNA form, the CDR3 reads TGCGCCAGCAGCCCGGGACAGGGGACAGATACGCAGTATTTT.

The J gene is TRBJ1-1, the V gene TRBV5-6, with D hard to call. Looked up from germline, CDR1 is SGHDT and CDR2 is YYEEEE. Trimming pared 0 bases from V and 8 bases from J, leaving 11 bases between. The CDR3 spans 13 residues. CDR3 in amino acids: CASSLGNAREAFF. CDR3 bases: TGTGCCAGCAGCTTGGGAAATGCGCGGGAAGCTTTCTTT. The complete variable domain, with remaining parts taken from reference TRBV5-6 and TRBJ1-1, reads DAGVTQSPTHLIKTRGQQVTLRCSPKSGHDTVSWYQQALGQGPQFIFQYYEEEERQRGNFPDRFSGHQFPNYSSELNVNALLLGDSALYLCASSLGNAREAFFGQGTRLTVV.

The chain is built from TRBV15 and TRBJ2-3; perhaps TRBD1 as D (5 bases). With 0 bases removed from V and 1 base from J, the gap between germline ends came to 8 bases. The CDR3 spans 15 residues. The germline V gene has CDR1 LNHNV and CDR2 YYDKDF (reference sequence). CDR3 sequence reads: CATSRERGGTDTQYF. The CDR3 bases are TGTGCCACCAGCAGAGAAAGGGGTGGCACAGATACGCAGTATTTT.

This sequence joins TRBV30 and TRBJ1-5; the D is unclear. Trimming took off 2 bases at V and 0 bases at J, with 8 bases between the two ends. Looked up from germline, CDR1 is GTSNPN and CDR2 is SVGIG (reference sequence). The CDR3 covers 14 residues. CDR3 sequence reads: CAWSSGYSNQPQHF. In DNA form, the CDR3 reads TGTGCCTGGAGTTCGGGGTATAGCAATCAGCCCCAGCATTTT. The full variable domain, completed using reference TRBV30 and TRBJ1-5, is SQTIHQWPATLVQPVGSPLSLECTVEGTSNPNLYWYRQAAGRGLQLLFYSVGIGQISSEVPQNLSASRPQDRQFILSSKKLLLSDSGFYLCAWSSGYSNQPQHFGDGTRLSIL.

The chain couples TRBV5-4 to TRBJ2-3; 7 nucleotides match TRBD2. V shed 5 bases and J 0 bases; nucleotides not matched to a gene: 3. Germline CDR1 is SGHNT and CDR2 is YYREEE (reference sequence). The CDR3 has 14 amino acids. The CDR3 is CASRGGYSTDTQYF. DNA for the CDR3: TGTGCCAGCAGGGGGGGGTATAGCACAGATACGCAGTATTTT.